The clone carrying this T cell receptor (beta chain) was seen at least ten times. The time point was: newly diagnosed GD, antithyroid drugs for less than 3 months. Making the TCR library involved RNA that had been extracted from PBMCs. An approximately 9-milliliter sample of peripheral blood was drawn into EDTA tubes. iRepertoire HTBI primers and Arm-PCR of CDR3 regions built TCR beta libraries. TCRdb re-derived calls from the multiplex PCR reads in MiXCR, one entry per CDR3 protein. The sample records more than 300,000 distinct CDR3 sequences, roughly 12% being singletons. Germline-derived CDR1 and CDR2 are LGHNA and YNFKEQ. The CDR3 consists of 13 residues. Between the trimmed V and J ends, which lost 0 bases and 7 bases, there was a span of 9 bases. These data belong to a study of regulatory T cells in long-lasting Graves disease. The same sample was also studied in work on T cells in Graves' hyperthyroidism and ophthalmopathy. That investigation notes: Using the HTBI primer set, a first-round RT-PCR was run on the TCR CDR3. Ophthalmopathy was separated from stable hyperthyroidism by a 13 V-J model.

Sequenced material: peripheral blood mononuclear cells (PBMCs), taken at new diagnosis, from a patient treated with antithyroid drugs. This TCR derives from a woman younger than 30 with Graves disease. V gene TRBV4-2 combines with J gene TRBJ1-1; D is unresolved. CDR3 sequence reads: CASSQDSMDEAFF. DNA of the CDR3: TGTGCCAGCAGCCAAGATTCAATGGATGAAGCTTTCTTT.